Listed here are 27 T cell receptor beta chains from one sample, sequenced in a study of blood T cells in healthy people across ages. A sample-barcoded 5' primer and a J-beta primer mix were used in a second PCR of roughly 6 to 11 cycles. Each CDR3 protein gets one entry after TCRdb re-called the 5' RACE reads with MiXCR. The sample lists 720,000 or so distinct CDR3 sequences, around 38% occurring once. The specimen sequenced was blood. The receptors here all came from a man aged 80 or over in good health.

The V and J genes are TRBV7-9 and TRBJ2-4, with a possible D match to TRBD1 (5 bases). Germline CDR1 SEHNR, CDR2 FQNEAQ (reference sequence). CDR3 length: 14 residues. V was pared by 5 bases and J by 15 bases, with 23 bases between. CDR3 region: CASSADTNRSEGYF. The CDR3 nucleotides are TGTGCCAGCAGCGCGGACACCAACAGGTCGGAAGGGTACTTC.

The sample holds a few counts of this clonotype. CDR3 bases: TGTGCCAGCAGTTACGGGGGGTCCGGTGTCAATGAGCAGTTCTTC. It translates to CASSYGGSGVNEQFF. The chain combines TRBV6-5 with TRBJ2-1; D may be TRBD2 (6 bases). This CDR3 is 15 amino acids long. Trimming pared 2 bases from V and 6 bases from J, leaving 14 bases between. CDR1 is MNHEY and CDR2 is SVGAGI in the germline V gene.

V is TRBV6-2 or TRBV6-3 and J is TRBJ2-7, with TRBD1 as a possible D gene (5 bases). This CDR3 spans 14 amino acids. From germline, CDR1 is MNHEY and CDR2 SVGEGT. V shed 0 bases and J shed 6 bases, with 12 bases lying between them. Here the CDR3 reads CASSYSRRVGEQYF. CDR3 in DNA: TGTGCCAGCAGTTACTCTCGCAGGGTGGGCGAGCAGTACTTC.

This clonotype appeared once. V usage is TRBV5-5 and J usage is TRBJ2-3; D is ambiguous. V was clipped by 4 bases and J by 3 bases, with 9 bases between them. The CDR3 is 13 amino acids. Germline-derived CDR1 and CDR2 are SGHKS and YYEKEE (reference sequence). The CDR3 sequence: CASSILRTDTQYF. In nucleotides, the CDR3 is TGTGCCAGCAGCATCCTAAGGACAGATACGCAGTATTTT.

This chain uses TRBV4-3 with TRBJ1-5, with 9 bases matching TRBD1. V lost 0 bases, J lost 4 bases, and 7 bases stayed unmatched. Germline V gives CDR1 LGHNA, CDR2 YSLEER. The CDR3 contains 17 residues. Written as DNA, the CDR3 is TGCGCCAGCAGCCAAGACATCCGGGACAGGGAGAATCAGCCCCAGCATTTT. Amino acids: CASSQDIRDRENQPQHF.

This clonotype has a handful of counts. The chain carries TRBV3-1 and TRBJ2-6, with D hard to call. The V gene's germline CDR1 is LGHDT and CDR2 YNNKEL (reference sequence). The CDR3 loop spans 15 amino acids. Trimming removed 1 base at V and 3 bases at J, with 7 bases between. The CDR3 DNA sequence: TGTGCCAGCAGCCAAGTCGTCGTTGGGGCCAACGTCCTGACTTTC. It is translated as CASSQVVVGANVLTF.

This rearrangement joins TRBV7-9 to TRBJ2-5; 8 bases line up with TRBD2. The CDR3 extends over 16 amino acids. Germline values: CDR1 SEHNR, CDR2 FQNEAQ (reference sequence). Trimming took 2 bases from V and 2 from J; bases not matched to a gene: 7. In DNA form, the CDR3 reads TGTGCCAGCAGCTTATTGAGCGGGGGAGTTCAAGAGACCCAGTACTTC. Amino acids: CASSLLSGGVQETQYF. Filled out from reference TRBV7-9 and TRBJ2-5, the complete variable domain reads DTGVSQNPRHKITKRGQNVTFRCDPISEHNRLYWYRQTLGQGPEFLTYFQNEAQLEKSRLLSDRFSAERPKGSFSTLEIQRTEQGDSAMYLCASSLLSGGVQETQYFGPGTRLLVL.

This clonotype has a handful of counts. The V gene is TRBV4-3, the J gene TRBJ2-2; 9 bases align to TRBD2. CDR3 length: 18 amino acids. The V segment lost 0 bases and the J segment 5 bases; nucleotides outside the gene matches: 10. CDR1 is LGHNA and CDR2 is YSLEER in the germline V gene. Written as DNA, the CDR3 is TGCGCCAGCAGCCAAGATTTAGGGAGTAGCGGGGGTACCGGGGAGCTGTTTTTT. This translates into CASSQDLGSSGGTGELFF.

V is TRBV7-2 and J is TRBJ1-2; D perhaps matches TRBD1 (6 bases). The CDR3 has 13 amino acids. Per the germline V gene, CDR1 is SGHTA and CDR2 is FQGNSA. The V end lost 5 bases, the J end lost 4 bases, and 11 bases lay between the germline ends. Here the CDR3 reads CASSRQDGYGYTF. As DNA, the CDR3 is TGTGCCAGCAGCCGACAGGACGGCTATGGCTACACCTTC. The complete variable domain, with remaining parts taken from reference TRBV7-2 and TRBJ1-2, reads GAGVSQSPSNKVTEKGKDVELRCDPISGHTALYWYRQSLGQGLEFLIYFQGNSAPDKSGLPSDRFSAERTGGSVSTLTIQRTQQEDSAVYLCASSRQDGYGYTFGSGTRLTVV.

This clonotype was seen only once. One junction end disagrees with the germline gene, perhaps due to a read error. The CDR3 is CAGSPENTGSYGYTF. The CDR3 coding sequence is TGTGCCGGCAGCCCCGAGAACACAGGGTCCTATGGCTACACCTTC. The chain couples TRBV6-5 to TRBJ1-2, with a possible D match to TRBD1 (6 bases). The CDR3 consists of 15 residues. The germline V gene has CDR1 MNHEY and CDR2 SVGAGI.

The chain couples TRBV24-1 to TRBJ2-3; the match to TRBD1 covers 12 bases. Germline assignment: CDR1 KGHDR and CDR2 SFDVKD. The trim removed 2 bases at V and 1 base at J, leaving 6 bases unmatched. The CDR3 sequence is 18 residues long. In DNA form, the CDR3 reads TGTGCCACCAGTGATTATTCCGGGACAGGGGGCGGCACAGATACGCAGTATTTT. Protein product: CATSDYSGTGGGTDTQYF.

The chain links TRBV7-8 to TRBJ2-5, with 9 bases matching TRBD1. CDR1 is SGHVS, CDR2 FQNEAQ, per germline. This CDR3 is built from 16 residues. V lost 2 bases to trimming and J lost 11 bases; unmatched junction nucleotides: 15. CDR3 sequence: CASSLLGAGTGNEQYF. The CDR3 DNA reads as TGTGCCAGCAGCTTATTGGGGGCAGGGACAGGGAATGAGCAGTACTTC.

The chain recombines TRBV6-1 with TRBJ1-1; D is uncertain. The V gene lost 4 bases and the J gene lost 4 bases, with 13 bases spanning the gap. Germline V gene lookup returns CDR1 MNHNS and CDR2 SASEGT. This CDR3 contains 14 residues. For the CDR3, the DNA is TGTGCCAGCAGTGCGCTGACGGGGAGCACTGAAGCTTTCTTT. This encodes CASSALTGSTEAFF.

This clonotype was detected only a few times. This sequence joins TRBV27 and TRBJ2-3; 7 nucleotides match TRBD2. The CDR3 is 16 amino acids. Germline CDR1 reads MNHEY; CDR2 reads SMNVEV (reference sequence). With V trimmed by 5 bases and J by 1 base, 9 bases remained unmatched. This chain's CDR3 is CASSAFGGRGTDTQYF. The DNA of the CDR3 is TGTGCCAGCAGTGCTTTCGGGGGGAGAGGCACAGATACGCAGTATTTT.

This clonotype showed up just once. The V gene is TRBV11-2, the J gene TRBJ2-1, with 9 bases matching TRBD1. CDR1 is SGHAT, CDR2 FQNNGV, per germline. The ends lost 5 bases at V and 15 bases at J; junction bases unmatched: 11. This CDR3 is built from 13 residues. The CDR3 DNA is TGTGCCAGCAGCCCGAACCGGGACAGGGAGGGGTTCTTC. Protein: CASSPNRDREGFF.

V is TRBV27 and J is TRBJ2-3; D is unclear. This CDR3 has 14 amino acids. The germline V gene encodes CDR1 MNHEY and CDR2 SMNVEV (reference sequence). V lost 1 base to trimming and J lost 1 base, with 6 bases between them. CDR3 protein: CASSLFLGTDTQYF. DNA of the CDR3: TGTGCCAGCAGTTTATTCCTGGGCACAGATACGCAGTATTTT.

This clonotype was observed a few times. The J gene is TRBJ2-7, the V gene TRBV12-3 or TRBV12-4; D might be TRBD1 (7 bases). This CDR3 contains 14 residues. Trimming cost V 3 bases and J 3 bases, with 12 bases left between them. This CDR3 reads CASSFAGGNYEQYF. For the CDR3, the DNA is TGTGCCAGCAGTTTTGCAGGGGGGAACTACGAGCAGTACTTC.

The chain employs TRBV12-5 and TRBJ1-5, with 7 bases lining up with TRBD1. J was trimmed by 6 bases and V by 6 bases; bases with no gene match: 2. From germline, CDR1 is LGHNT and CDR2 FRNRAP. The CDR3 is 12 residues long. CDR3 nucleotide sequence: TGTGCTAGTGGGACAGGGACTCAGCCCCAGCATTTT. This encodes CASGTGTQPQHF.

In this sample, this clonotype turned up many times. With a much larger clone just one base away, this may be a read error. The chain is built from TRBV5-1 and TRBJ2-7; 12 bases map to TRBD2. The V and J ends lost 4 bases and 3 bases, in that order; junction bases with no gene match: 2. The germline V gene encodes CDR1 SGHRS and CDR2 YFSETQ. This CDR3 is 14 amino acids long. This CDR3 is CASSVTSGGYEQYF. The CDR3 DNA reads as TGCGCCAGCAGCGTGACTAGCGGGGGCTACGAGCAGTACTTC.

In this sample, this clonotype turned up a few times. V and J are TRBV20-1 and TRBJ2-7, with D possibly TRBD2 on 5 matching bases. V gave up 0 bases and J gave up 4 bases, with 13 bases separating them. CDR3 size: 14 residues. Germline loops: CDR1 DFQATT, CDR2 SNEGSKA (reference sequence). The CDR3 sequence: CSARDWTEEYEQYF. DNA of the CDR3: TGCAGTGCTAGAGATTGGACGGAGGAGTACGAGCAGTACTTC.

The chain employs TRBV20-1 and TRBJ2-1; possibly TRBD2 for D (6 bases). Trimming took 3 bases from V and 6 from J, leaving 21 bases between them. Germline V gene sequence: CDR1 DFQATT, CDR2 SNEGSKA (reference sequence). The CDR3 spans 16 residues. The chain's CDR3 is CSARGSSFVGGNEQFF. The CDR3 DNA sequence: TGCAGTGCTAGGGGTTCTAGCTTCGTGGGAGGCAATGAGCAGTTCTTC.

On this clonotype: Sequence at one end of the junction differs from germline and may be a read error. V usage is TRBV25-1 and J usage is TRBJ2-1; D is possibly TRBD1 (6 bases). The CDR3 totals 15 residues. Germline V gives CDR1 MGHDK, CDR2 SYGVNS. CDR3 in DNA: TGTGCCAGCGGAGTTGGACAGCTCTCCTACGATGAGCAGTTCTTC. Translation: CASGVGQLSYDEQFF.

The gene calls are TRBV15 and TRBJ2-1, with TRBD2 as a possible D gene (6 bases). The CDR3 length is 17 residues. V lost 4 bases to trimming and J lost 6 bases, with 22 bases between them. Germline V lookup: CDR1 LNHNV, CDR2 YYDKDF (reference sequence). The CDR3 DNA follows: TGTGCCACCAGCAACCCCTTTAGCGGAACGAGCAGCAATGAGCAGTTCTTC. This encodes CATSNPFSGTSSNEQFF.

The chain is built from TRBV28 and TRBJ2-5; the D gene is possibly TRBD2 (6 bases). The CDR3 extends over 13 amino acids. Germline V gene data show CDR1 as MDHEN and CDR2 as SYDVKM. Trimming took off 5 bases at V and 5 bases at J, with 12 bases between the two ends. The CDR3 DNA is TGTGCCAGCAGTGTACCGGGGAGGGAGACCCAGTACTTC. Translation: CASSVPGRETQYF.

This clonotype has at least ten counts. This sequence joins TRBV2 and TRBJ1-2; possible D gene TRBD1, 5 bases. In germline, CDR1 is SNHLY, CDR2 FYNNEI. The CDR3 length is 13 residues. Trimming removed 6 bases from V and 8 bases from J, with 16 bases in between. The CDR3 DNA reads as TGTGCCAGCAGCTCTGAAGGGGCGGGAGGCTACACCTTC. Protein: CASSSEGAGGYTF.

As concerns this clonotype: Just one base apart from a much larger clone, this may be a read error. The chain recombines TRBV6-2 or TRBV6-3 with TRBJ2-7; no clear D gene. Trimming removed 5 bases at V and 6 bases at J, with 8 bases between. Germline lookup yields CDR1 MNHEY and CDR2 SVGEGT. The CDR3 runs to 11 residues. Here the CDR3 reads CASSRRAEQYF. The CDR3 DNA reads as TGTGCCAGCAGTCGCCGGGCCGAGCAGTACTTC.

The CDR3 sequence: CASSLSAGATQYF. The DNA of the CDR3 is TGTGCCAGCAGCTTATCGGCAGGGGCGACCCAGTACTTC. This sequence joins TRBV11-2 and TRBJ2-5; D might be TRBD1 (6 bases). This CDR3 is 13 amino acids long. Germline V gene lookup returns CDR1 SGHAT and CDR2 FQNNGV. Trimming removed 2 bases at V and 7 bases at J, with 11 bases between.